Listed below are T cell receptor beta chains from one sample, sequenced in a study of T cell responses to AZD1222 COVID-19 vaccine. Clones were sequenced by immunoSEQ multiplex PCR, and TCRdb holds only the in-frame ones, with some missing. The sample holds nearly 110,000 clones; almost 90% are singletons and the top ten take 5% to 5.5%. The sample was peripheral blood, taken on day 0 of AZD1222 vaccination. All receptors derive from an adult in good health. Both conserved end residues are part of each CDR3. Part of the rows lack a size; the others show once, few, many or a class for expanded clones.

J: TRBJ1-5
length: 13
V: TRBV18
size: once
CDR3: CASSVQGREPQHF

J: TRBJ1-2
length: 12
V: TRBV7-9
size: NA
CDR3: CASSRDSYGYTF

J: TRBJ1-2
length: 13
V: TRBV5-1
size: NA
CDR3: CASSLEQPYGYTF

J: TRBJ2-1
length: 18
V: TRBV5-4
size: NA
CDR3: CASSLFSGLAGVGNEQFF

J: TRBJ1-1
length: 15
V: TRBV9
size: NA
CDR3: CASSVNPGSNTEAFF

J: TRBJ2-6
length: 13
V: TRBV7-3
size: few
CDR3: CASSFFGANVLTF

J: TRBJ1-2
length: 12
V: TRBV18
size: NA
CDR3: CASSPQGNGYTF

J: TRBJ2-7
length: 13
V: TRBV7-6
size: once
CDR3: CASSLDLTYEQYF

J: TRBJ1-6
length: 16
V: TRBV11-2
size: few
CDR3: CASSSTLSSYNSPLHF

J: TRBJ2-5
length: 17
V: TRBV14
size: NA
CDR3: CASSQTHGLAGGETQYF

J: TRBJ1-5
length: 16
V: TRBV27
size: NA
CDR3: CASSSTQTGLSQPQHF

J: TRBJ1-2
length: 16
V: TRBV4-3
size: few
CDR3: CASSQGGAGHSYGYTF

J: TRBJ2-3
length: 14
V: TRBV5-1
size: NA
CDR3: CASSLTGSADTQYF

J: TRBJ1-1
length: 13
V: TRBV6-5
size: NA
CDR3: CASRRGQDTEAFF

J: TRBJ2-7
length: 15
V: TRBV18
size: few
CDR3: CASSPFEGQGAEQYF

J: TRBJ2-7
length: 12
V: TRBV12-3/TRBV12-4
size: once
CDR3: CASSQETYEQYF

J: TRBJ1-1
length: 13
V: TRBV18
size: NA
CDR3: CASSEDQSTEAFF

J: TRBJ1-3
length: 14
V: TRBV3-1/TRBV3-2
size: NA
CDR3: CASSQGAPGNTIYF